This T cell receptor beta chain was observed in a study of blood T cell repertoires in COVID-19. In the study overall: From the United States, Italy and Spain came samples of acute and convalescent COVID-19. Sources were T cells, B-cell-depleted T cells, or PBMCs; the material itself was cDNA or gDNA.

Original analysis: For nucleated cells, counts were estimated from reference gene primer amplification. Some clones are missing from TCRdb's copy, which holds only in-frame ones; the method was immunoSEQ multiplex PCR. Clonal size and the V and J genes are those of that table, whereas D and trimming came from the DNA. The data contain approximately 240,000 clones, nearly 85% of them singletons. The CDR3 consists of 17 residues. Germline V gives CDR1 SGHNT, CDR2 YYREEE (reference sequence). V shed 3 bases and J 0 bases; nucleotides not matched to a gene: 8. Sequenced: peripheral blood. This sequence joins TRBV5-4 and TRBJ1-3; the match to TRBD1 covers 8 bases. This clonotype was obtained from a human donor in a cohort sampled during active COVID-19. CDR3 coding DNA: TGTGCCAGCAGCTCGGGACAGGTACCCGGCTCTGGAAACACCATATATTTT. This codes for CASSSGQVPGSGNTIYF.